This T cell receptor (beta chain) was captured in a study of cytomegalovirus exposure and HLA in healthy donors. Study observations and caveats: Most subjects' HLA-A and HLA-B alleles were reportedly predicted from TCR beta sequences. Beyond CMV serostatus, there was no information to go on about immune exposure.

Comments on this clone: The antigen remains undetermined.

This CDR3 has 12 amino acids. CDR1 and CDR2 (germline): SGHAT, FQNNGV. The V and J ends lost 8 bases and 8 bases respectively, with 15 bases between them. The PCR contained 60 Vbeta and 13 Jbeta primers. Libraries were prepared by immunoSEQ multiplex PCR; TCRdb keeps only in-frame clonotypes and omits some of them. The sample lists tens of thousands of clones, less than 85% occurring once. The sequence came from a woman aged 45-65 years in good health and CMV-seropositive. This chain connects TRBV11-2 to TRBJ1-2, with TRBD1 as a possible D gene (6 bases). The sequenced material came from PBMCs. This CDR3 reads CASGTPSWGYTF. The CDR3 region has the DNA TGTGCCAGCGGGACACCCTCTTGGGGCTACACCTTC.